This T cell receptor (beta chain) was sequenced during a study of T-cell reconstitution after alpha-beta-depleted transplantation in children. Unique molecular identifiers tagged the TCRbeta library. TCRdb itself ran the PCR reads through MiXCR, one entry per CDR3 protein. The sample includes hundreds of thousands of distinct CDR3 sequences, approximately 15% seen only once; the top ten take 0.85% to 1.3%. Germline assignment: CDR1 LGHNA and CDR2 YSLEER. V gave up 0 bases and J gave up 4 bases, with 10 bases separating them. The CDR3 length is 15 residues. The chain combines TRBV4-3 with TRBJ2-1; possibly TRBD1 for D (6 bases). Sample: PBMCs from the stem cell graft donor, taken from the stem cell graft. This receptor was taken from a human donor who donated a stem cell graft to a child with acute myeloid leukemia. CDR3 region: CASSQETGSYNEQFF. The CDR3 DNA follows: TGCGCCAGCAGCCAAGAGACAGGCTCTTACAATGAGCAGTTCTTC.